This T cell receptor (beta chain) emerged from a study of PD-1 blockade in classical Hodgkin lymphoma. Study-level results: Exclusion was applied to patients who started nivolumab under 1 year after ASCT. Repertoire differences have undefined causes, possibly disease activity or prior therapy. Baseline TCR diversity was reportedly lower in newly diagnosed patients than in healthy donors. It was reported as lower still in relapsed/refractory patients.

Data came from immunoSEQ multiplex PCR; TCRdb stores just in-frame clones and leaves some out. The repertoire holds approximately 26,000 clones, with 81% as singletons. CDR1 and CDR2 from the germline V gene are SGDLS and YYNGEE. The V segment lost 4 bases and the J segment 3 bases; nucleotides outside the gene matches: 6. CDR3 length: 14 residues. Relapse after autologous stem cell transplantation occurred in every patient, and brentuximab vedotin exposure varied. Progressive disease, partial response or complete response was each patient's best response. Turning to this clone: Its antigen is undetermined.

The sequence was obtained from a human donor with classical Hodgkin lymphoma. Sequences were derived from peripheral blood mononuclear cells (PBMCs), sampled before the second cycle of nivolumab. This chain uses TRBV9 with TRBJ2-7, with TRBD2 matching 8 bases. CDR3 protein: CASSPRTSFYEQYF. DNA for the CDR3: TGTGCCAGCAGCCCCCGGACTAGCTTCTACGAGCAGTACTTC. The whole variable domain, filled in from reference TRBV9 and TRBJ2-7, reads DSGVTQTPKHLITATGQRVTLRCSPRSGDLSVYWYQQSLDQGLQFLIQYYNGEERAKGNILERFSAQQFPDLHSELNLSSLELGDSALYFCASSPRTSFYEQYFGPGTRLTVT.